A selection of T cell receptor beta chains follows, all from one sample in a study of cytotoxic CD8 clonotypes in ibrutinib-treated CLL. The table came from immunoSEQ multiplex PCR; TCRdb's copy has only in-frame clones and leaves some out. This sample yields fewer than 300,000 clones, of which around 76% are seen a single time; around 5.1% belongs to the top ten. Sequenced material: PBMCs, taken at disease progression, from a patient treated with ibrutinib. The receptors come from a human donor with chronic lymphocytic leukemia. Each CDR3 is given with its conserved first and last residue. A D gene is named only where the DNA matches it firmly. Clone size appears in some rows only: once, few, many, or a class for an expanded clone.

>TRBV2|TRBJ2-1|NA|NA
TGTGCCAGCAGTGCCCCCTCCGGGCAGTTCTTC
CASSAPSGQFF
>TRBV15|TRBJ1-5|NA|NA
TGTGCCACCAGCAGAAAGGGACGGGAGAGGGGGCAGCCCCAGCATTTT
CATSRKGRERGQPQHF
>TRBV5-4|TRBJ2-1|NA|NA
TGCGCCAGCAGCCATCTGAGGGGGACCAGCTCCTACAATGAGCAGTTCTTC
CASSHLRGTSSYNEQFF
>TRBV6-5|TRBJ1-1|NA|NA
TGTGCCAGCAGTTACCCGAATGGAGCCAAAGCTTTCTTT
CASSYPNGAKAFF
>TRBV4-1|TRBJ1-1|NA|NA
TGCGCCAGCAGCCGTTGGATATGGGGCACTGAAGCTTTCTTT
CASSRWIWGTEAFF
>TRBV6-1|TRBJ1-6|NA|TRBD1
TGTGCCAGCAGTGGAGCTACAGGGGGTTCACCCCTCCACTTT
CASSGATGGSPLHF
>TRBV15|TRBJ1-5|NA|NA
TGTGCCACCAGCAGACTGGGTAGCAATCAGCCCCAGCATTTT
CATSRLGSNQPQHF
>TRBV5-1|TRBJ1-1|NA|NA
TGCGCCAGCAGCTTGGTCCCCGGAACACAGAACACTGAAGCTTTCTTT
CASSLVPGTQNTEAFF
>TRBV7-9|TRBJ2-2|NA|NA
TGTGCCAGCAGCTTAGCGCCTCCATGGGACCGGGAGCTGTTTTTT
CASSLAPPWDRELFF
>TRBV29-1|TRBJ2-7|NA|NA
TGCAGCGCCGGACGGAATACCTACGAGCAGTACTTC
CSAGRNTYEQYF
>TRBV11-2|TRBJ2-3|NA|NA
TGTGCCAGCAGCTTAGTTACGTTCTACGATACGCAGTATTTT
CASSLVTFYDTQYF
>TRBV19|TRBJ1-6|NA|NA
TGTGCCAGTAGTATCCGGGGGGAGGGCTCACCCCTCCACTTT
CASSIRGEGSPLHF
>TRBV15|TRBJ2-7|NA|NA
TGTGCCACCAGCAGAGATCTCGGGGAATACTACGAGCAGTACTTC
CATSRDLGEYYEQYF
>TRBV4-1|TRBJ1-5|NA|TRBD1
TGCGCCAGCAGCCAACCGGGACAGCTGAGGGGTAATCAGCCCCAGCATTTT
CASSQPGQLRGNQPQHF
>TRBV5-1|TRBJ2-7|few|NA
TGCGCCAGCAGCTTTAGCGGAGGGTACGTGGAGCAGTACTTC
CASSFSGGYVEQYF
>TRBV6-5|TRBJ2-7|NA|NA
TGTGCCAGCAGTCCCCGCCGGGTTCACGAGCAGTACTTC
CASSPRRVHEQYF
>TRBV19|TRBJ1-1|few|NA
TGTGCCAGTAGTATCGCGGGTACTGAAGCTTTCTTT
CASSIAGTEAFF
>TRBV6-5|TRBJ2-7|NA|NA
TGTGCCAGCGCGCTTACTAGTACGTCCTACGAGCAGTACTTC
CASALTSTSYEQYF
>TRBV15|TRBJ1-2|NA|NA
TGTGCCACCAGCAGGGCCTGGACAGAACTCAACTATGGCTACACCTTC
CATSRAWTELNYGYTF
>TRBV9|TRBJ2-1|NA|NA
TGTGCCAGCAGCGTAGCCGCGAGGGGCAATGAGCAGTTCTTC
CASSVAARGNEQFF
>TRBV7-6|TRBJ2-1|few|NA
TGTGCCAGCAGCGCCCCCCTAGCCGAAAACAATGAGCAGTTCTTC
CASSAPLAENNEQFF
>TRBV10-3|TRBJ1-4|NA|NA
TGTGCCATCAGTGAAGGGGGGGGTAGTGAAAAACTGTTTTTT
CAISEGGGSEKLFF
>TRBV27|TRBJ2-7|NA|NA
TGTGCCAGCAGTTTAGTTCAGGGTGTATACGAGCAGTACTTC
CASSLVQGVYEQYF
>TRBV29-1|TRBJ2-7|NA|NA
TGCAGCGTTTACCAGGCCAGGGCCTCGAGCTCCTACGAGCAGTACTTC
CSVYQARASSSYEQYF
>TRBV7-3|TRBJ1-1|NA|NA
TGTGCCAGCAGCTTATCGTCAGGGAAGGGCGCTGAAGCTTTCTTT
CASSLSSGKGAEAFF
>TRBV6-5|TRBJ2-4|NA|NA
TGTGCCAGCAGCGAGGGGGGGACATGGGGAAACATTCAGTACTTC
CASSEGGTWGNIQYF
>TRBV7-8|TRBJ2-7|NA|NA
TGTGCCAGCGGTGCTATCTACGAGCAGTACTTC
CASGAIYEQYF
>TRBV5-5|TRBJ2-2|NA|NA
TGTGCCAGCAGCCCGGATCCCGCCGGGGAGCTGTTTTTT
CASSPDPAGELFF
>TRBV5-4|TRBJ2-1|NA|TRBD1
TGTGCCAGCAGCTCCCCCGCGCTGACAGGGAATGAGCAGTTCTTC
CASSSPALTGNEQFF
>TRBV7-9|TRBJ2-1|NA|TRBD2
TGTGCCAGCAGCCCCCTAGGCGGGGGGGGCTACAATGAGCAGTTCTTC
CASSPLGGGGYNEQFF
>TRBV28|TRBJ2-5|NA|NA
TGTGCCAGCAGTTCAGACCAGGGTGGAGAGACCCAGTACTTC
CASSSDQGGETQYF
>TRBV11-1|TRBJ2-2|once|NA
TGTGCCAGCAGCTTAAGCCCAGGGGACACCGGGGAGCTGTTTTTT
CASSLSPGDTGELFF
>TRBV14|TRBJ2-7|NA|TRBD1
TGTGCCAGCAGCCAAAGACCATTTTGGGACAGGGGCGACGAGCAGTACTTC
CASSQRPFWDRGDEQYF
>TRBV7-8|TRBJ1-6|NA|NA
TGTGCCAGCAGCTTCACGGGACAAGGAAATTCACCCCTCCACTTT
CASSFTGQGNSPLHF
>TRBV6-1|TRBJ2-3|NA|NA
TGTGCCAGCAGTGAATCCGGGGGGCAAGATACGCAGTATTTT
CASSESGGQDTQYF
>TRBV4-1|TRBJ1-4|few|NA
TGCGCCAGCAGCCTCGACAGAACCAATGAAAAACTGTTTTTT
CASSLDRTNEKLFF
>TRBV20-1|TRBJ2-7|few|NA
TGCAGTGTCCCGGCGGGCTACGAGCAGTACTTC
CSVPAGYEQYF
>TRBV9|TRBJ1-4|NA|NA
TGTGCCAGCAGCCCCTACAGCCTAATTAATGAAAAACTGTTTTTT
CASSPYSLINEKLFF
>TRBV14|TRBJ2-2|NA|TRBD2
TGTGCCAGCAGCCGACGGGGACTAGCGGGAGGGACCGACACCGGGGAGCTGTTTTTT
CASSRRGLAGGTDTGELFF
>TRBV9|TRBJ2-3|few|NA
TGTGCCAGCAGTACGCCAGGAGATACGCAGTATTTT
CASSTPGDTQYF
>TRBV9|TRBJ2-5|NA|TRBD2
TGTGCCAGCAGCGTAGGGAGCGGGAGGGCCCGAGAGACCCAGTACTTC
CASSVGSGRARETQYF
>TRBV19|TRBJ2-2|NA|NA
TGTGCCAGTAGTATCACAGGGAACACCGGGGAGCTGTTTTTT
CASSITGNTGELFF